Each of the 20 T cell receptor beta chains below was sequenced from the same sample in a study of regulatory T cells in long-lasting Graves disease. Arm-PCR of CDR3 regions and iRepertoire HTBI primers were the basis on which TCR beta libraries were built. TCRdb fed the multiplex PCR reads into MiXCR, producing one record per CDR3 protein. The sample shows roughly 560,000 distinct CDR3 sequences, about 16% of them seen only once. Documented time point: newly diagnosed GD, antithyroid drugs for less than 3 months. There was RNA extracted from PBMCs, and the TCR library was made from it. These data were likewise used in another study, on T cells in Graves' hyperthyroidism and ophthalmopathy.

Specimen: peripheral blood mononuclear cells (PBMCs), collected at new diagnosis, from a patient treated with antithyroid drugs. Receptor source: a woman aged 40-60 years with Graves disease.

The chain carries TRBV29-1 and TRBJ2-7; weak D call: TRBD2 (5 bases). Per the germline V gene, CDR1 is SQVTM and CDR2 is ANQGSEA. This CDR3 region has 16 residues. V was clipped by 1 base and J by 3 bases, with 19 bases between them. CDR3 protein: CSVEAPIRGSNYEQYF. The CDR3 coding sequence is TGCAGCGTTGAAGCTCCTATACGGGGATCTAACTACGAGCAGTACTTC.

The table lists this clonotype with many counts. The J gene is TRBJ1-2, the V gene TRBV12-3 or TRBV12-4, with D uncertain. Trimming shortened V by 0 bases and J by 8 bases, and 7 bases separated the two germline ends. CDR3 length: 12 amino acids. For the CDR3, the DNA is TGTGCCAGCAGTTTAGCTGTGGTCGGCTACACCTTC. Protein: CASSLAVVGYTF.

The table lists this clonotype with a few counts. The CDR3 bases are TGCGCCAGCAGCTTGGCGGGGCCGCACACAGATACGCAGTATTTT. This gives the protein CASSLAGPHTDTQYF. The chain carries TRBV5-1 and TRBJ2-3; D possibly uses TRBD1 or TRBD2 (5 bases each). Trimming removed 0 bases from V and 2 bases from J, with 10 bases in between. The CDR3 sequence is 15 residues long. Germline V gene sequence: CDR1 SGHRS, CDR2 YFSETQ.

There are many counts of this clonotype. The chain has TRBV6-1 and TRBJ1-1, with no clear D. Germline V CDR1 and CDR2: MNHNS, SASEGT. The V and J ends lost 8 bases and 1 base respectively, with 20 bases between them. This CDR3 spans 16 amino acids. The CDR3 nucleotides are TGTGCCAGCGGAGGCCCCAAAGGACGGCCGAACACTGAAGCTTTCTTT. This codes for CASGGPKGRPNTEAFF.

This rearrangement joins TRBV28 to TRBJ2-5, with 7 bases fitting TRBD1. The CDR3 contains 14 residues. The J segment lost 5 bases and the V segment lost 6 bases, leaving 9 bases of the junction unmatched. Germline lookup yields CDR1 MDHEN and CDR2 SYDVKM. CDR3 sequence: CASRITGAGETQYF. CDR3 sequence (DNA): TGTGCCAGCAGAATCACAGGGGCGGGTGAGACCCAGTACTTC.

This chain joins TRBV9 and TRBJ2-1; D is tentatively TRBD1 or TRBD2 (5 bases each). The length of the CDR3 is 15 residues. In germline, CDR1 is SGDLS, CDR2 YYNGEE. Trimming removed 3 bases from V and 2 bases from J, with 12 bases in between. The CDR3 region is CASSGQRDPYNEQFF. As DNA, the CDR3 is TGTGCCAGCAGCGGCCAAAGGGACCCCTACAATGAGCAGTTCTTC. Full variable domain (rest looked up from reference TRBV9 and TRBJ2-1): DSGVTQTPKHLITATGQRVTLRCSPRSGDLSVYWYQQSLDQGLQFLIQYYNGEERAKGNILERFSAQQFPDLHSELNLSSLELGDSALYFCASSGQRDPYNEQFFGPGTRLTVL.

Many counts were recorded for this clonotype. The chain recombines TRBV18 with TRBJ1-1; the D is unclear. CDR3 length: 14 residues. Germline CDR1 and CDR2: KGHSH and LQKENI. Trimming removed 2 bases from V and 4 bases from J, with 11 bases in between. The CDR3 protein is CASSPVDRGTEAFF. CDR3 bases: TGTGCCAGCTCACCAGTAGACCGAGGCACTGAAGCTTTCTTT.

This clonotype was observed a handful of times. This chain joins TRBV28 and TRBJ2-1; TRBD2 is a possible D gene (5 bases). V lost 2 bases and J 6 bases, leaving 8 bases between the germline ends. Germline V gene sequence: CDR1 MDHEN, CDR2 SYDVKM. The CDR3 is 13 residues long. CDR3 residues: CASSLPSSNEQFF. The CDR3 bases are TGTGCCAGCAGTTTACCTAGCAGCAATGAGCAGTTCTTC. The entire variable domain, with the rest obtained from reference TRBV28 and TRBJ2-1, is as follows: DVKVTQSSRYLVKRTGEKVFLECVQDMDHENMFWYRQDPGLGLRLIYFSYDVKMKEKGDIPEGYSVSREKKERFSLILESASTNQTSMYLCASSLPSSNEQFFGPGTRLTVL.

This clonotype was recorded many times. The chain employs TRBV6-1 and TRBJ1-1; D possibly corresponds to TRBD1 (6 bases). There are 13 residues in the CDR3. Germline V lookup: CDR1 MNHNS, CDR2 SASEGT. V was trimmed by 8 bases and J by 1 base, leaving 11 bases between them. The CDR3: CASWTDGNTEAFF. CDR3 sequence (DNA): TGTGCCAGCTGGACAGACGGGAACACTGAAGCTTTCTTT.

V gene TRBV20-1 combines with J gene TRBJ1-5; 8 bases agree with TRBD1. Germline V lookup: CDR1 DFQATT, CDR2 SNEGSKA (reference sequence). V shed 0 bases and J 1 base; nucleotides not matched to a gene: 11. This CDR3 is built from 18 residues. CDR3 DNA sequence: TGCAGTGCTAGAGATCTCCTCTCGCAGGGGGCCAGCAATCAGCCCCAGCATTTT. It yields the protein CSARDLLSQGASNQPQHF.

V usage is TRBV5-6 and J usage is TRBJ2-4; D could derive from TRBD1 or TRBD2 (7 bases each). There are 13 residues in the CDR3. The V gene's germline CDR1 is SGHDT and CDR2 YYEEEE. V shed 4 bases and J shed 9 bases, with 14 bases lying between them. The CDR3 loop reads CASSLQGRGIQYF. The CDR3 bases are TGTGCCAGCAGCCTACAGGGGAGGGGCATTCAGTACTTC.

V and J are TRBV29-1 and TRBJ2-1; D is perhaps TRBD1 (5 bases). CDR1 is SQVTM, CDR2 ANQGSEA, per germline. The CDR3 sequence is 13 residues long. Trimming cost V 7 bases and J 0 bases, with 10 bases left between them. The CDR3 region has the DNA TGCAGCGGACAACAGGTCTCCTACAATGAGCAGTTCTTC. Translating it yields CSGQQVSYNEQFF.

This clonotype was detected many times. The DNA of the CDR3 is TGTGCCAGCAGTACCGGACAGAGTAATTCACCCCTCCACTTT. Amino acid sequence: CASSTGQSNSPLHF. The chain couples TRBV12-3 or TRBV12-4 to TRBJ1-6; possibly TRBD1 for D (6 bases). V gave up 5 bases and J gave up 6 bases, with 11 bases separating them. The CDR3 is made up of 14 amino acids.

About this clonotype: Sequence at one end of the junction differs from germline and may be a read error. This chain joins TRBV28 and TRBJ2-1, with 8 bases fitting TRBD2. The CDR3 sequence is 18 residues long. CDR1 and CDR2 (germline): MDHEN, SYDVKM. CDR3 DNA sequence: TGTACCAGCACTAACCTCGGGACTAGGTTCCCGTCCTACAATGAGCAGTTCTTC. Its protein is CTSTNLGTRFPSYNEQFF. Using reference TRBV28 and TRBJ2-1 for the parts outside the CDR3, the full variable domain is DVKVTQSSRYLVKRTGEKVFLECVQDMDHENMFWYRQDPGLGLRLIYFSYDVKMKEKGDIPEGYSVSREKKERFSLILESASTNQTSMYLCTSTNLGTRFPSYNEQFFGPGTRLTVL.

The rearrangement uses TRBV15 and TRBJ1-1; maybe TRBD1 (6 bases). V was trimmed by 0 bases and J by 1 base, leaving 12 bases between them. The CDR3 length is 16 residues. Germline loops: CDR1 LNHNV, CDR2 YYDKDF (reference sequence). The CDR3 loop reads CATSRDGRGENTEAFF. In DNA form, the CDR3 reads TGTGCCACCAGCAGAGATGGTAGGGGGGAGAACACTGAAGCTTTCTTT.

The chain is built from TRBV4-2 and TRBJ2-2; perhaps TRBD2 as D (6 bases). From germline, CDR1 is LGHNA and CDR2 YNFKEQ. V was clipped by 6 bases and J by 2 bases, with 16 bases between them. The CDR3 sequence is 16 residues long. The CDR3 DNA reads TGTGCCAGCAGAAGCGGCGGGACGGCAAACACCGGGGAGCTGTTTTTT. It encodes CASRSGGTANTGELFF.

The table lists this clonotype with many counts. V is TRBV3-1 and J is TRBJ2-7; no firm D call. Trimming cost V 1 base and J 2 bases, with 9 bases left between them. This CDR3 comprises 14 residues. Per germline, CDR1 LGHDT and CDR2 YNNKEL (reference sequence). CDR3 residues: CASSQGGTAYEQYF. The CDR3 bases are TGTGCCAGCAGCCAAGGTGGCACCGCCTACGAGCAGTACTTC.

Concerning this clonotype itself: Without the conserved terminal phenylalanine or tryptophan, this CDR3 likely stems from a read error. The chain carries TRBV18 and TRBJ2-7; no firm D call. Trimming took 2 bases from V and 3 from J, leaving 14 bases between them. CDR3 length: 15 amino acids. CDR1 KGHSH and CDR2 LQKENI come from the germline V gene. CDR3 in DNA: TGTGCCAGCTCACCAACTTCCAGAAAGTTCTACGAGCAGTACTTG. Translation gives CASSPTSRKFYEQYL.

The chain has TRBV28 and TRBJ1-5; possible D gene TRBD1, 6 bases. CDR3 size: 16 residues. The germline gives CDR1 MDHEN, CDR2 SYDVKM. The V end lost 5 bases, the J end lost 7 bases, and 21 bases lay between the germline ends. The CDR3 DNA sequence: TGTGCCAGCAGTGCGACGACAGGCGCCCCAGGGCAGCCCCAGCATTTT. This encodes CASSATTGAPGQPQHF.

In its sample, this clonotype was seen many times. The chain recombines TRBV12-3 or TRBV12-4 with TRBJ1-2; 9 positions agree with TRBD1. The CDR3 runs to 15 residues. V shed 4 bases and J 6 bases; nucleotides not matched to a gene: 9. The CDR3 sequence: CASSSTGTGRNGYTF. For the CDR3, the DNA is TGTGCCAGCAGTTCTACCGGGACAGGGCGTAATGGCTACACCTTC.